This passage covers 30 T cell receptor beta chains from one sample sequenced in a study of blood T cell repertoires in COVID-19. Profiling relied on immunoSEQ multiplex PCR, and the TCRdb table lists in-frame clones only, not all of them. The sample lists approximately 12,000 clones; 90% were seen once. Material for sequencing was peripheral blood. All receptors come from a man aged 65-85 years with active COVID-19.

The chain links TRBV9 to TRBJ2-1; 11 nucleotides align to TRBD2. From germline, CDR1 is SGDLS and CDR2 YYNGEE. Losses at the gene ends were 4 bases for V and 2 bases for J; bases not matched to a gene: 5. CDR3 length equals 16 residues. Here the CDR3 reads CASSPRLAGTYNEQFF. The CDR3 DNA follows: TGTGCCAGCAGCCCCCGACTAGCGGGAACCTACAATGAGCAGTTCTTC.

The chain links TRBV9 to TRBJ1-2, with D perhaps TRBD1 (6 bases). This CDR3 comprises 14 residues. The germline V gene has CDR1 SGDLS and CDR2 YYNGEE. Trimming cost V 3 bases and J 6 bases, with 15 bases left between them. CDR3 region: CASSALQGTHGYTF. DNA for the CDR3: TGTGCCAGCAGCGCACTACAGGGTACTCATGGCTACACCTTC.

The chain recombines TRBV19 with TRBJ2-7, with TRBD1 as a possible D gene (5 bases). The V and J ends lost 3 bases and 5 bases respectively, with 14 bases between them. This CDR3 has 14 amino acids. Germline-derived CDR1 and CDR2 are LNHDA and SQIVND (reference sequence). CDR3 sequence reads: CASSIPGYSDEQYF. The DNA for the CDR3 is TGTGCCAGTAGTATCCCAGGGTATTCGGACGAGCAGTACTTC.

In this sample, this clone turned up once. The chain joins TRBV19 to TRBJ2-7; 8 nucleotides agree with TRBD1. V lost 7 bases, J lost 3 bases, and 5 bases stayed unmatched. The V gene's germline CDR1 is LNHDA and CDR2 SQIVND (reference sequence). This CDR3 comprises 13 residues. The CDR3 sequence: CASTSGQGYEQYF. CDR3 DNA sequence: TGTGCCAGTACCTCAGGACAGGGCTACGAGCAGTACTTC.

In this sample, this clone turned up once. This chain connects TRBV7-9 to TRBJ2-1; D is uncertain. The CDR3 covers 15 residues. The germline gives CDR1 SEHNR, CDR2 FQNEAQ (reference sequence). V lost 5 bases and J lost 0, with 11 bases in between. The CDR3 bases are TGTGCCAGCAGCCCTCGCGGTAGCTCCTACAATGAGCAGTTCTTC. Translated: CASSPRGSSYNEQFF.

The V and J genes are TRBV25-1 and TRBJ1-2, with D possibly matching TRBD1 (6 bases). V was pared by 0 bases and J by 8 bases, with 13 bases between. The CDR3 extends over 14 amino acids. Germline lookup yields CDR1 MGHDK and CDR2 SYGVNS. The CDR3 is CASSEYSQGSGYTF. The CDR3 coding sequence is TGTGCCAGCAGTGAATATTCGCAGGGGAGCGGCTACACCTTC.

The sample holds a few counts of this clone. The chain combines TRBV5-6 with TRBJ2-7; a weak D match, TRBD2 (6 bases). The germline V gene has CDR1 SGHDT and CDR2 YYEEEE. V gave up 4 bases and J gave up 2 bases, with 10 bases separating them. This CDR3 is built from 13 residues. The CDR3 loop is CASSQSGPYEQYF. DNA of the CDR3: TGTGCCAGCAGCCAGAGCGGGCCCTACGAGCAGTACTTC.

The V gene is TRBV10-3, the J gene TRBJ2-3; D is ambiguous. The germline V and J ends were trimmed by 0 bases and 2 bases, with 9 bases remaining between them. The CDR3 has 15 residues. From germline, CDR1 is ENHRY and CDR2 SYGVKD. The CDR3 DNA follows: TGTGCCATCAGTGAGTCGAAAATAGACACAGATACGCAGTATTTT. This encodes CAISESKIDTDTQYF.

The rearrangement uses TRBV9 and TRBJ1-1; possible D gene TRBD1, 6 bases. The CDR3 consists of 16 residues. Germline V lookup: CDR1 SGDLS, CDR2 YYNGEE. Trimming removed 2 bases at V and 0 bases at J, with 14 bases between. Written as DNA, the CDR3 is TGTGCCAGCAGCGTTGCTACAGGGCTCATGAACACTGAAGCTTTCTTT. This encodes CASSVATGLMNTEAFF.

The rearrangement uses TRBV24-1 and TRBJ2-5; D gene ambiguous. CDR1 and CDR2 (germline): KGHDR, SFDVKD. Trimming removed 3 bases from V and 2 bases from J, with 15 bases in between. The CDR3 has 16 amino acids. DNA of the CDR3: TGTGCCACCAGTGATGGTTCGCAGAAAATTCAAGAGACCCAGTACTTC. Its protein is CATSDGSQKIQETQYF.

V and J are TRBV18 and TRBJ2-7; 7 bases agree with TRBD2. From germline, CDR1 is KGHSH and CDR2 LQKENI. The CDR3 length is 13 residues. V shed 3 bases and J 3 bases; nucleotides not matched to a gene: 2. The CDR3 spells CASSPGTNYEQYF. The CDR3 DNA reads TGTGCCAGCTCACCCGGGACTAACTACGAGCAGTACTTC.

The genes are TRBV13 and TRBJ2-1, with D perhaps matching TRBD1 (6 bases). The germline V gene has CDR1 PRHDT and CDR2 FYEKMQ (reference sequence). Trimming removed 9 bases from V and 6 bases from J, with 18 bases in between. The CDR3 extends over 14 amino acids. The CDR3 DNA sequence: TGTGCCAGGAGCCTGACAGGAAAGAGCAATGAGCAGTTCTTC. Its protein product is CARSLTGKSNEQFF.

The rearrangement joins TRBV29-1 to TRBJ2-1; 10 bases map to TRBD1. This CDR3 spans 14 amino acids. Germline CDR1 is SQVTM and CDR2 is ANQGSEA. Unmatched junction bases numbered 4, after V lost 4 bases and J lost 4 bases. CDR3 DNA sequence: TGCAGCGTTGCGGGGACAGGGGATTACAATGAGCAGTTCTTC. Protein sequence: CSVAGTGDYNEQFF.

The chain carries TRBV30 and TRBJ2-1, with D tentatively TRBD1 or TRBD2 (7 bases each). Trimming stripped 5 bases from V and 7 bases from J, with 15 bases between. Germline V CDR1 and CDR2: GTSNPN, SVGIG (reference sequence). The CDR3 totals 13 residues. CDR3 protein: CAWGRDSRNEQFF. The CDR3, as DNA: TGTGCCTGGGGGAGGGACAGCCGAAATGAGCAGTTCTTC.

V usage is TRBV5-6 and J usage is TRBJ2-7; 7 nucleotides align to TRBD1. Germline CDR1 is SGHDT and CDR2 is YYEEEE. This CDR3 spans 15 amino acids. V trimming: 3 bases; J trimming: 3 bases; junction bases outside the gene matches: 9. The CDR3 sequence: CASSSGQTFYYEQYF. Here the CDR3 DNA reads TGTGCCAGCAGCTCGGGACAGACCTTTTACTACGAGCAGTACTTC.

The V and J genes are TRBV10-1 and TRBJ2-1, with a weak D call TRBD2 (6 bases). The germline V gene has CDR1 WNHNN and CDR2 SYGVQD (reference sequence). The CDR3 length is 15 residues. The V end was cut by 3 bases, the J end by 5 bases, with 14 bases between. CDR3 nucleotides: TGCGCCAGCAGTGAACCGGCGGGGAATAACAATGAGCAGTTCTTC. This encodes CASSEPAGNNNEQFF.

This sequence joins TRBV28 and TRBJ2-7, with 7 positions matching TRBD1. The CDR3 extends over 14 amino acids. Trimming removed 7 bases from V and 0 bases from J; junction bases left unmatched: 6. The germline V gene has CDR1 MDHEN and CDR2 SYDVKM. CDR3 bases: TGTGCCAGCAACCCCGGACAGGTCTCCTACGAGCAGTACTTC. Translation gives CASNPGQVSYEQYF.

This clone was recorded once. The chain has TRBV7-9 and TRBJ1-5; a possible D gene is TRBD1 (5 bases). The CDR3 contains 13 residues. The germline V gene has CDR1 SEHNR and CDR2 FQNEAQ (reference sequence). Trimming pared 3 bases from V and 6 bases from J, leaving 9 bases between. The CDR3 DNA follows: TGTGCCAGCAGCTTTGGAGGGGCTCAGCCCCAGCATTTT. This sequence encodes CASSFGGAQPQHF.

CDR3 nucleotide sequence: TGCAGTGCTAGTGTAGCAGGGCGATTCTCCTACGAGCAGTACTTC. Translated, it gives CSASVAGRFSYEQYF. The V and J genes are TRBV20-1 and TRBJ2-7; tentative D call: TRBD1 (5 bases). CDR1 and CDR2 from the germline V gene are DFQATT and SNEGSKA (reference sequence). Trimming took off 3 bases at V and 0 bases at J, with 15 bases between the two ends. This CDR3 is 15 amino acids long.

The V call is TRBV29-1, the J call TRBJ2-5; a weak D match, TRBD1 (6 bases). Trimming shortened V by 5 bases and J by 2 bases, and 12 bases separated the two germline ends. Germline V CDR1 and CDR2: SQVTM, ANQGSEA. There are 13 residues in the CDR3. CDR3 in amino acids: CSVRDTPQETQYF. Here the CDR3 DNA reads TGCAGCGTTCGGGACACTCCTCAAGAGACCCAGTACTTC.

This chain joins TRBV12-5 and TRBJ1-1, with TRBD1 matching 7 bases. With V trimmed by 1 base and J by 1 base, 9 bases remained unmatched. CDR1 LGHNT and CDR2 FRNRAP come from the germline V gene. The CDR3 has 17 residues. CDR3 in DNA: TGTGCTAGTGGTTTGGCGACAGGGACCACCGCGAACACTGAAGCTTTCTTT. This encodes CASGLATGTTANTEAFF.

The chain couples TRBV10-3 to TRBJ2-5, with D tentatively TRBD2 (5 bases). V lost 0 bases and J lost 7, with 18 bases in between. CDR1 ENHRY and CDR2 SYGVKD come from the germline V gene. CDR3 size: 16 residues. CDR3 loop: CAISESGGPGGGTQYF. In DNA form, the CDR3 reads TGTGCCATCAGTGAGTCCGGTGGCCCAGGAGGAGGGACCCAGTACTTC.

The CDR3 DNA sequence: TGTGCCAGCAGCCAAGACAGGGCCTCCTACGAGCAGTACTTC. It specifies CASSQDRASYEQYF. The chain is built from TRBV11-3 and TRBJ2-7, with 7 bases matching TRBD1. The V gene end was trimmed by 5 bases and the J gene end by 0 bases; junction bases not matched to a gene: 4. CDR3 size: 14 residues. Germline V lookup: CDR1 SGHNT, CDR2 YENEEA.

The rearrangement joins TRBV6-6 to TRBJ1-1, with 8 bases lining up with TRBD1. Looked up from germline, CDR1 is MNHNY and CDR2 is SVGAGI (reference sequence). CDR3 length equals 14 residues. The ends lost 4 bases at V and 3 bases at J; junction bases unmatched: 4. The CDR3, as DNA: TGTGCCAGCAGTTCACAGGGGGATTACACTGAAGCTTTCTTT. Protein sequence: CASSSQGDYTEAFF.

This clone ranks as large (0.1 to 1%). The rearrangement uses TRBV18 and TRBJ2-1; 8 positions match TRBD2. This CDR3 comprises 16 residues. V lost 3 bases and J lost 0; bases outside the gene matches: 4. Germline V CDR1 and CDR2: KGHSH, LQKENI. As DNA, the CDR3 is TGTGCCAGCTCACCCCCGGGGGGGAGCTCCTACAATGAGCAGTTCTTC. The encoded protein is CASSPPGGSSYNEQFF.

The chain joins TRBV15 to TRBJ2-5; the match to TRBD1 covers 7 bases. Germline V gene data show CDR1 as LNHNV and CDR2 as YYDKDF (reference sequence). V trimming: 1 base; J trimming: 2 bases; junction bases outside the gene matches: 4. The CDR3 runs 15 residues. DNA of the CDR3: TGTGCCACCAGCAGAGGCCGACAGGGACAAGAGACCCAGTACTTC. Translated, it gives CATSRGRQGQETQYF.

The chain recombines TRBV30 with TRBJ1-2; D possibly corresponds to TRBD1 (6 bases). Between the trimmed V and J ends, which lost 5 bases and 5 bases, there was a span of 18 bases. Germline lookup yields CDR1 GTSNPN and CDR2 SVGIG (reference sequence). The CDR3 is 14 amino acids. CDR3 residues: CAWGRGQRVYGYTF. The DNA of the CDR3 is TGTGCCTGGGGCCGAGGACAGCGAGTTTATGGCTACACCTTC. Filled out from reference TRBV30 and TRBJ1-2, the complete variable domain reads SQTIHQWPATLVQPVGSPLSLECTVEGTSNPNLYWYRQAAGRGLQLLFYSVGIGQISSEVPQNLSASRPQDRQFILSSKKLLLSDSGFYLCAWGRGQRVYGYTFGSGTRLTVV.

The V call is TRBV28, the J call TRBJ1-2; D unresolved. Germline-derived CDR1 and CDR2 are MDHEN and SYDVKM. The CDR3 runs to 12 residues. The germline V and J ends were trimmed by 4 bases and 6 bases, with 9 bases remaining between them. CDR3 protein: CASSSRVHGYTF. As DNA, the CDR3 is TGTGCCAGCAGTTCTCGGGTCCATGGCTACACCTTC.

V and J are TRBV3-1 (or the pseudogene TRBV3-2) and TRBJ2-7; D is uncertain. CDR1 is LGHDT and CDR2 is YNNKEL in the germline V gene (reference sequence). V was clipped by 4 bases and J by 2 bases, with 9 bases between them. This CDR3 is built from 13 residues. CDR3 sequence: CASSRIQAYEQYF. CDR3 nucleotides: TGTGCCAGCAGCCGGATCCAGGCCTACGAGCAGTACTTC.

This chain links TRBV20-1 with TRBJ2-7; 8 bases agree with TRBD1. Unmatched junction bases numbered 16, after V lost 6 bases and J lost 0 bases. The length of the CDR3 is 17 residues. Germline V gene lookup returns CDR1 DFQATT and CDR2 SNEGSKA (reference sequence). The DNA for the CDR3 is TGCAGTGCCAGTGACCCCGGCGGGACAGGAGCCTCCTACGAGCAGTACTTC. Its protein is CSASDPGGTGASYEQYF.